This passage covers 11 T cell receptor beta chains from one sample sequenced in a study of blood T cell repertoires in COVID-19. The method was immunoSEQ multiplex PCR; TCRdb's version includes in-frame clones alone and lacks a portion of them. The sample yields over 250,000 clones, about 88% seen once. Sequenced sample: peripheral blood. The origin of the receptors is a man aged 60 to 75 who had recovered from COVID-19.

The V and J genes are TRBV18 and TRBJ1-5; tentative D call: TRBD1 (6 bases). Germline loops: CDR1 KGHSH, CDR2 LQKENI. The CDR3 totals 16 residues. Trimming took off 2 bases at V and 4 bases at J, with 15 bases between the two ends. This CDR3 reads CASSPKRSGQNQPQHF. The CDR3 region has the DNA TGTGCCAGCTCACCAAAAAGGTCTGGACAGAATCAGCCCCAGCATTTT.

The chain employs TRBV3-1 (or the pseudogene TRBV3-2) and TRBJ2-3; D might be TRBD1 (5 bases). V lost 0 bases, J lost 5 bases, and 12 bases lay in between. The CDR3 runs to 15 residues. Germline V lookup: CDR1 LGHDT, CDR2 YNNKEL (reference sequence). CDR3 bases: TGTGCCAGCAGCCAAGATAGAGCGCAGGGAGATACGCAGTATTTT. Encoded protein: CASSQDRAQGDTQYF.

V and J are TRBV7-9 and TRBJ1-2, with D hard to call. Germline lookup yields CDR1 SEHNR and CDR2 FQNEAQ (reference sequence). CDR3 length: 16 amino acids. Between the trimmed V and J ends, which lost 8 bases and 0 bases, there was a span of 19 bases. In DNA form, the CDR3 reads TGTGCCAGCCCCCCGGGGATTTCTCCTCCTAACTATGGCTACACCTTC. This sequence encodes CASPPGISPPNYGYTF. The full variable domain, its missing parts supplied by reference TRBV7-9 and TRBJ1-2, is DTGVSQNPRHKITKRGQNVTFRCDPISEHNRLYWYRQTLGQGPEFLTYFQNEAQLEKSRLLSDRFSAERPKGSFSTLEIQRTEQGDSAMYLCASPPGISPPNYGYTFGSGTRLTVV.

DNA for the CDR3: TGTGCCAGTAAAGTAGATTATAGCGGGGGGGCCGCCGGGGAGCTGTTTTTT. Protein product: CASKVDYSGGAAGELFF. This chain links TRBV4-2 with TRBJ2-2; 11 bases map to TRBD2. This CDR3 has 17 amino acids. J lost 6 bases, V lost 9 bases, and 15 bases had no gene match. Germline V gives CDR1 LGHNA, CDR2 YNFKEQ.

The rearrangement uses TRBV6-5 and TRBJ2-5; 10 bases map to TRBD2. The J segment lost 2 bases and the V segment lost 5 bases, leaving 5 bases of the junction unmatched. The germline V gene has CDR1 MNHEY and CDR2 SVGAGI. This CDR3 contains 15 residues. The CDR3 nucleotides are TGTGCCAGCAGTCTCGGACTAGCGGATCAAGAGACCCAGTACTTC. Translating gives CASSLGLADQETQYF.

The chain links TRBV25-1 to TRBJ1-1; no clear D. The CDR3 consists of 15 residues. V dropped 0 bases and J dropped 0 bases, with 8 bases sitting between them. Germline CDR1 MGHDK, CDR2 SYGVNS. The CDR3 reads CASSEYIDLNTEAFF. CDR3 DNA: TGTGCCAGCAGTGAATATATCGACTTGAACACTGAAGCTTTCTTT.

The chain links TRBV10-2 to TRBJ1-5; D is perhaps TRBD1 (5 bases). This CDR3 spans 13 amino acids. Germline CDR1 and CDR2: WSHSY and SAAADI. V shed 7 bases and J shed 4 bases, with 11 bases lying between them. CDR3 amino acids: CASKGPLNQPQHF. CDR3 coding DNA: TGCGCCAGCAAGGGGCCACTTAATCAGCCCCAGCATTTT.

This rearrangement joins TRBV5-1 to TRBJ2-1, with D possibly being TRBD1 (6 bases). The germline gives CDR1 SGHRS, CDR2 YFSETQ. V dropped 3 bases and J dropped 10 bases, with 14 bases sitting between them. This CDR3 contains 13 residues. CDR3 bases: TGCGCCAGCAGCTCGATACCCGGGACAGAGCAGTTCTTC. It codes for CASSSIPGTEQFF.

The table lists this clone with a count of one. The rearrangement joins TRBV4-1 to TRBJ1-2, with D hard to call. V lost 0 bases and J lost 5, with 13 bases in between. CDR1 MGHRA and CDR2 YSYEKL come from the germline V gene. This CDR3 is 15 amino acids long. CDR3 amino acids: CASSQDSAGLYGYTF. CDR3 nucleotides: TGCGCCAGCAGCCAAGATTCTGCAGGACTTTATGGCTACACCTTC.

The rearrangement uses TRBV3-1 (or the pseudogene TRBV3-2) and TRBJ2-5; TRBD2 matches 9 bases. V was pared by 1 base and J by 2 bases, with 5 bases of the junction left unmatched. Germline V lookup: CDR1 LGHDT, CDR2 YNNKEL (reference sequence). The CDR3 runs 16 residues. The CDR3 protein is CASSQAPSGVQETQYF. CDR3 nucleotides: TGTGCCAGCAGCCAAGCGCCTAGCGGGGTTCAAGAGACCCAGTACTTC.

Only one count was recorded for this clone. The chain uses TRBV5-4 and TRBJ2-7; maybe TRBD1 (5 bases). The CDR3 consists of 13 residues. V lost 4 bases, J lost 2 bases, and 10 bases lay in between. Per germline, CDR1 SGHNT and CDR2 YYREEE (reference sequence). The CDR3 nucleotides read TGTGCCAGCAGCCAGCAGACAGCCTACGAGCAGTACTTC. Residues: CASSQQTAYEQYF.